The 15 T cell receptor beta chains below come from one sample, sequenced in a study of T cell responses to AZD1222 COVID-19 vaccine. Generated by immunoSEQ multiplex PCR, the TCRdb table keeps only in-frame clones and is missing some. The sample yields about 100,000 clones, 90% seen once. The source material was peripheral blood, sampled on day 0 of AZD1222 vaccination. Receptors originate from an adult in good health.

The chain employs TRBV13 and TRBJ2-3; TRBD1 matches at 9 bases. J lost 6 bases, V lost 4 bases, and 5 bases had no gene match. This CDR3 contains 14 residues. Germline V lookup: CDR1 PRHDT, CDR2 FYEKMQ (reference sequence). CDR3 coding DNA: TGTGCCAGCAGCTCGGGACAGGGAGGGGATACGCAGTATTTT. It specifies CASSSGQGGDTQYF.

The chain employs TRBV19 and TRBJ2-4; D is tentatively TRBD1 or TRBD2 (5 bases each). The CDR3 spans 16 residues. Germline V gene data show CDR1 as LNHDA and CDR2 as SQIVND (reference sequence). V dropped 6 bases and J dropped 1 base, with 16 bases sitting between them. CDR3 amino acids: CASSPEGSWAKNIQYF. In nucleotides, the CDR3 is TGTGCCAGTAGCCCCGAGGGGTCGTGGGCCAAAAACATTCAGTACTTC.

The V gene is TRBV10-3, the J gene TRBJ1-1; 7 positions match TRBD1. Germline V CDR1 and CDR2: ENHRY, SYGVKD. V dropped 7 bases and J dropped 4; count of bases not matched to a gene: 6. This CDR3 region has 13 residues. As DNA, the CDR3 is TGTGCCATCACTTACAGGGGAGGCACTGAAGCTTTCTTT. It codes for CAITYRGGTEAFF.

The CDR3 sequence is CASSLGANGYTF. As DNA, the CDR3 is TGTGCCAGCAGTTTGGGAGCTAATGGCTACACCTTC. The rearrangement joins TRBV12-3 or TRBV12-4 to TRBJ1-2, with D unclear. V lost 3 bases, J lost 6 bases, and 8 bases lay in between. CDR3 length: 12 residues.

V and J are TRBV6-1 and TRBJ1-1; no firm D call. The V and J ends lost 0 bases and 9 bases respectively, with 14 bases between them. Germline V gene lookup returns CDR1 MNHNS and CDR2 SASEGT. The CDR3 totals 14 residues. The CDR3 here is CASSEAIGQRKAFF. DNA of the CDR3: TGTGCCAGCAGTGAAGCAATTGGGCAGCGTAAAGCTTTCTTT.

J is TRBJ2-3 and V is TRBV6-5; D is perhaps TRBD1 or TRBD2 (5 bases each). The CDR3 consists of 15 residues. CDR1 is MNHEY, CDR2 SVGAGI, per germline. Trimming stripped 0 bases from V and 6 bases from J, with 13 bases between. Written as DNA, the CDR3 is TGTGCCAGCAGTTACTCCGGGACCTCAGGGGATACGCAGTATTTT. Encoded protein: CASSYSGTSGDTQYF.

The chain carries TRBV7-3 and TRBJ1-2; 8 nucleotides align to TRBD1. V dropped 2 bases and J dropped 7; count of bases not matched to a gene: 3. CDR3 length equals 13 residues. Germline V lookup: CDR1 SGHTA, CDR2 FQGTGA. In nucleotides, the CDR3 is TGTGCCAGCAGCTTACCGGACAGGGTTGGCTACACCTTC. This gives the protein CASSLPDRVGYTF.

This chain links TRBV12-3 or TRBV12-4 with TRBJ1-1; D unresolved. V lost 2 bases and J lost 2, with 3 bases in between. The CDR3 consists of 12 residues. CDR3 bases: TGTGCCAGCAGTTTATTTAACACTGAAGCTTTCTTT. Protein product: CASSLFNTEAFF.

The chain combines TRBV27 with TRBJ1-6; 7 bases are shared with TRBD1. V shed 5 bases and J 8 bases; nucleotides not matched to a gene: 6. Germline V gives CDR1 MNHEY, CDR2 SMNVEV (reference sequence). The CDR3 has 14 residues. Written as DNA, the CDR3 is TGTGCCAGCAGTAGACAGGGCCTAGATTCACCCCTCCACTTT. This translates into CASSRQGLDSPLHF.

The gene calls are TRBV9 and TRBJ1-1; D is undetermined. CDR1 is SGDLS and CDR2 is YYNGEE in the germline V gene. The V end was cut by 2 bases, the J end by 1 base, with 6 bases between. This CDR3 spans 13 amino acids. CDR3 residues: CASSVGKNTEAFF. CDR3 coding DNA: TGTGCCAGCAGCGTCGGTAAGAACACTGAAGCTTTCTTT. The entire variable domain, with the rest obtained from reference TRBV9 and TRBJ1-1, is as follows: DSGVTQTPKHLITATGQRVTLRCSPRSGDLSVYWYQQSLDQGLQFLIQYYNGEERAKGNILERFSAQQFPDLHSELNLSSLELGDSALYFCASSVGKNTEAFFGQGTRLTVV.

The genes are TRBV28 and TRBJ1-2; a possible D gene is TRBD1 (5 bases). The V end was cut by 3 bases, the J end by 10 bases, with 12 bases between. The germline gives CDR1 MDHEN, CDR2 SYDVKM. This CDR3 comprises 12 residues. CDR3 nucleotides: TGTGCCAGCAGTTTCCGGCAGGGTTCCTACACCTTC. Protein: CASSFRQGSYTF.

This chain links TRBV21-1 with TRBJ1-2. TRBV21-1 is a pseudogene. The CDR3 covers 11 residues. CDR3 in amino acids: CASSKVHGYTF. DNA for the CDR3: TGTGCCAGCAGCAAAGTTCATGGCTACACCTTC.

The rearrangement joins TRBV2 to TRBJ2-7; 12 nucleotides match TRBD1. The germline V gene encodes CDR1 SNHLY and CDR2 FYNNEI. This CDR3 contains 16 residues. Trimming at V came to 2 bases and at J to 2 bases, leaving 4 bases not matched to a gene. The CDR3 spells CASSEPGQGAAYEQYF. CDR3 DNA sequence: TGTGCCAGCAGTGAACCGGGACAGGGGGCCGCCTACGAGCAGTACTTC. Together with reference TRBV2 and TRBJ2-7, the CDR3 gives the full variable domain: EPEVTQTPSHQVTQMGQEVILRCVPISNHLYFYWYRQILGQKVEFLVSFYNNEISEKSEIFDDQFSVERPDGSNFTLKIRSTKLEDSAMYFCASSEPGQGAAYEQYFGPGTRLTVT.

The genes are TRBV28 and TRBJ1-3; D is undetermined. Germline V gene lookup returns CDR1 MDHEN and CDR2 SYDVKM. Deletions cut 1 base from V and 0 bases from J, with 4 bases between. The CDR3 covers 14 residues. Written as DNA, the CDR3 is TGTGCCAGCAGTTTATTGAACTCTGGAAACACCATATATTTT. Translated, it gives CASSLLNSGNTIYF.

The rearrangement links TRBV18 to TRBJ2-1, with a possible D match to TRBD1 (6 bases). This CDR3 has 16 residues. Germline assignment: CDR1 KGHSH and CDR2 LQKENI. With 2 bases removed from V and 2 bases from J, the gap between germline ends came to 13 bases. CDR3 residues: CASSPGMQGPYNEQFF. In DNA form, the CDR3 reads TGTGCCAGCTCACCAGGGATGCAGGGGCCCTACAATGAGCAGTTCTTC.